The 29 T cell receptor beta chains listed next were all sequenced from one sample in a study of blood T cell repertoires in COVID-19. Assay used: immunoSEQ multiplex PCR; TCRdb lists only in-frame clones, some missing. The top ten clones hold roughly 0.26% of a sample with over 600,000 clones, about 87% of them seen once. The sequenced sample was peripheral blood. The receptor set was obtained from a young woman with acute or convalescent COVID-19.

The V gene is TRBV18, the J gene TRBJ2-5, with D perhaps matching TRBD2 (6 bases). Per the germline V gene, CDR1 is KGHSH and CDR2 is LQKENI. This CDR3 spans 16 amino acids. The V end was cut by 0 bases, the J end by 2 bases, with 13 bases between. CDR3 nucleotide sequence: TGTGCCAGCTCACCACCTTCTCTAGCGATTCAAGAGACCCAGTACTTC. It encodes CASSPPSLAIQETQYF.

The CDR3 nucleotides read TGTGCCAGCACCTACCCCGGGAAAAACAATCAGCCCCAGCATTTT. Protein sequence: CASTYPGKNNQPQHF. This chain uses TRBV6-5 with TRBJ1-5; no clear D gene. From germline, CDR1 is MNHEY and CDR2 SVGAGI. The ends were cut back, 7 bases at V and 3 bases at J, with 16 bases in the middle. The CDR3 spans 15 residues.

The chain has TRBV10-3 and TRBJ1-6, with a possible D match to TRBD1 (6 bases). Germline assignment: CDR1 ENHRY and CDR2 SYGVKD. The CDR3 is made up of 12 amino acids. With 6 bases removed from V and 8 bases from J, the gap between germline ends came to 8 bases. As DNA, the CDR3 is TGTGCCATCAGGCCAGGGGATTCACCCCTCCACTTT. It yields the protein CAIRPGDSPLHF.

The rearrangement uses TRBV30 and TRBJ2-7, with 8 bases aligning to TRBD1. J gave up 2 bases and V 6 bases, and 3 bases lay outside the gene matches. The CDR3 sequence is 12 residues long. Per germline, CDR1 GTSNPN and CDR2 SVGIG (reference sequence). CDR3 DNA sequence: TGTGCCTGTCAGGGGGCAACCTACGAGCAGTACTTC. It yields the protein CACQGATYEQYF.

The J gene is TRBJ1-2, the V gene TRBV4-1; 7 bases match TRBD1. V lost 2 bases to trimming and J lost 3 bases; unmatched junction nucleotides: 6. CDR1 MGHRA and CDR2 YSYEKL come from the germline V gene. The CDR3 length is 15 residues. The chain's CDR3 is CASSQLTGAHYGYTF. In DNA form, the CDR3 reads TGCGCCAGCAGCCAACTCACAGGGGCCCACTATGGCTACACCTTC.

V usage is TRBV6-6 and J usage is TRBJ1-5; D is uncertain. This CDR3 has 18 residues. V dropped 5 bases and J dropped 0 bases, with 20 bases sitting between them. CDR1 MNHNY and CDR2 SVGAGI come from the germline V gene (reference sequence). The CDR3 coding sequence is TGTGCCAGCAGTCCCTCCCCTATATTGGTTCGTAGCAATCAGCCCCAGCATTTT. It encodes CASSPSPILVRSNQPQHF.

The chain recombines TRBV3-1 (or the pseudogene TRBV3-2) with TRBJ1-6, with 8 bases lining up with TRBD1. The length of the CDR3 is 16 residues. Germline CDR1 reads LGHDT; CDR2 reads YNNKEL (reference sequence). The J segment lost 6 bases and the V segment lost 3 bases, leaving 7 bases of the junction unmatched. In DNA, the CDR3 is TGTGCCAGCAGCCACTATACCGACAGGGGTAATTCACCCCTCCACTTT. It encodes CASSHYTDRGNSPLHF.

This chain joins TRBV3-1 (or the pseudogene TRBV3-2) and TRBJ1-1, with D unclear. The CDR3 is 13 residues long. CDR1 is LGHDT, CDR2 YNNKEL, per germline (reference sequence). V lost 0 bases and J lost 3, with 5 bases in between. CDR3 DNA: TGTGCCAGCAGCCAAGACCCGGACACTGAAGCTTTCTTT. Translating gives CASSQDPDTEAFF.

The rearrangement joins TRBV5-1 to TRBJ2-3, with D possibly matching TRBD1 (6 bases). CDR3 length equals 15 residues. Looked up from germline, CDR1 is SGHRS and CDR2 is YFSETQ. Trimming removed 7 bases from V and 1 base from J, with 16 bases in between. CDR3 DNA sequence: TGCGCCAGCGGCTCCGCAGGGGCTCGCACAGATACGCAGTATTTT. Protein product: CASGSAGARTDTQYF.

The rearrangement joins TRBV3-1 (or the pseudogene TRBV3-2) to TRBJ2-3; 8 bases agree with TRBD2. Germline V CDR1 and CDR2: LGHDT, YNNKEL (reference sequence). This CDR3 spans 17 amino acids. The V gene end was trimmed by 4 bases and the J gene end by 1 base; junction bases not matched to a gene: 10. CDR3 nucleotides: TGTGCCAGCAGCCTAGATCCCGGGGGGGCGGGCACAGATACGCAGTATTTT. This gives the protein CASSLDPGGAGTDTQYF.

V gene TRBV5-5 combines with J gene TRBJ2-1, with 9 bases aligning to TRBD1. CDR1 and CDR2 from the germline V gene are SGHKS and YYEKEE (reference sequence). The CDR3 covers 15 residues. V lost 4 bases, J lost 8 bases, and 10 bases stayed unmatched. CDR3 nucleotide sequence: TGTGCCAGCAGCCAAGTCCGGGACAGGGTCGATGAGCAGTTCTTC. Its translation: CASSQVRDRVDEQFF.

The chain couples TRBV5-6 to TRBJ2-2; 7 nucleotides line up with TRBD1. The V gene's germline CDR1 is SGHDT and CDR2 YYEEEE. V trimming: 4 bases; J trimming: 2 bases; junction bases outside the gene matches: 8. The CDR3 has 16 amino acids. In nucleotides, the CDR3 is TGTGCCAGCAGCCTGCGGACAGGAGGAAACACCGGGGAGCTGTTTTTT. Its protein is CASSLRTGGNTGELFF.

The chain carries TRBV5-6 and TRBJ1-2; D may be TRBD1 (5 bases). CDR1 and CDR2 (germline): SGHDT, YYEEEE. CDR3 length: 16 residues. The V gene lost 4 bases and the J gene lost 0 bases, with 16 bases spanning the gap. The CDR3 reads CASSPGQGYPNYGYTF. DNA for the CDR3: TGTGCCAGCAGCCCGGGCCAGGGTTACCCTAACTATGGCTACACCTTC.

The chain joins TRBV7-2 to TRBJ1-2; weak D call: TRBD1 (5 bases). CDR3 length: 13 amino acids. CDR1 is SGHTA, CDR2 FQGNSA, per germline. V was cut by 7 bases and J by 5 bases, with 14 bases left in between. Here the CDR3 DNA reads TGTGCCAGCACCCCAAGGGGTCAGTATGGCTACACCTTC. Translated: CASTPRGQYGYTF.

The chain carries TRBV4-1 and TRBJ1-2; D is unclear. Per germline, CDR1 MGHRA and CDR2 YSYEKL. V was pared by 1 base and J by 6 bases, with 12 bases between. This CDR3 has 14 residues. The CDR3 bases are TGCGCCAGCAGCCAAGTCTCCCCCCGGGATGGCTACACCTTC. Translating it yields CASSQVSPRDGYTF.

CDR3 nucleotide sequence: TGTGCTAGTGGTTTGGTATTTAGCGGGGGGGCGTCAGATACGCAGTATTTT. Translated, it gives CASGLVFSGGASDTQYF. This sequence joins TRBV12-5 and TRBJ2-3, with 11 bases that match TRBD2. The CDR3 is 17 amino acids. Trimming at V came to 0 bases and at J to 4 bases, leaving 6 bases not matched to a gene. Germline V gene sequence: CDR1 LGHNT, CDR2 FRNRAP.

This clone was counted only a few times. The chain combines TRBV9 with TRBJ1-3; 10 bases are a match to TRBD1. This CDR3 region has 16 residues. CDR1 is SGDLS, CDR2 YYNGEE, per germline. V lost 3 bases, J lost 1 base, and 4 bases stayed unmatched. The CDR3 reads CASSATGGGSGNTIYF. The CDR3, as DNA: TGTGCCAGCAGCGCGACAGGGGGCGGGTCTGGAAACACCATATATTTT.

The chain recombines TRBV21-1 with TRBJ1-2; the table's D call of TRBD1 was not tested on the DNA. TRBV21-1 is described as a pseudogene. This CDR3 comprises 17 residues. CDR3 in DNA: TGTGCCAGCAGCCCACAGGGGGCCAAGTGGTCAGTGTATGGCTACACCTTC. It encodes CASSPQGAKWSVYGYTF.

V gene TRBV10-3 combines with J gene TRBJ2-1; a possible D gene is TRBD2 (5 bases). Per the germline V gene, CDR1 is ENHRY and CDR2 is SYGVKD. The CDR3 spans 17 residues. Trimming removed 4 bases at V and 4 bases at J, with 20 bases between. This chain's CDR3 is CAISVSRDSPPYNEQFF. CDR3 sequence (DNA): TGTGCCATCAGTGTAAGTCGGGATAGCCCTCCTTACAATGAGCAGTTCTTC.

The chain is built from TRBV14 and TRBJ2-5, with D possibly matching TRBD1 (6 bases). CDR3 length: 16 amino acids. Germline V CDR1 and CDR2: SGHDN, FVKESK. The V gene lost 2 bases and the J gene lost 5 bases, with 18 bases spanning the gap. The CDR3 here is CASSQPRLSGVETQYF. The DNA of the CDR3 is TGTGCCAGCAGCCAACCACGATTGTCAGGGGTTGAGACCCAGTACTTC.

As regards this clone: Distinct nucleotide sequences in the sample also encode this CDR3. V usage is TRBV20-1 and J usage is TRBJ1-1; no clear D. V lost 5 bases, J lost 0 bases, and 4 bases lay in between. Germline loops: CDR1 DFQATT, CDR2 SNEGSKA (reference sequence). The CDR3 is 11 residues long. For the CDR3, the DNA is TGCAGTGCTCCGGTGAACACTGAAGCTTTCTTT. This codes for CSAPVNTEAFF.

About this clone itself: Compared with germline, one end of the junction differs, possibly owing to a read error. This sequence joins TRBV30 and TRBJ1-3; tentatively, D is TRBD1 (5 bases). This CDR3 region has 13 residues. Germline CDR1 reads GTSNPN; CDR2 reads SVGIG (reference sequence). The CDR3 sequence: CARRQSSGNTIYF. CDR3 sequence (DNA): TGTGCCCGGAGACAGTCCTCTGGAAACACCATATATTTT.

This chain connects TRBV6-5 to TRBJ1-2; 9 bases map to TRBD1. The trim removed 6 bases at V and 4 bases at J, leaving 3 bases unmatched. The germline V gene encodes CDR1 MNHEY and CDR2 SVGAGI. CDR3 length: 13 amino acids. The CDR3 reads CASRTGGTYGYTF. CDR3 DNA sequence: TGTGCCAGCAGGACAGGGGGGACCTATGGCTACACCTTC.

The CDR3 sequence: CASSRVDRDLSSYNSPLHF. The CDR3 DNA follows: TGTGCCAGCAGCAGAGTGGACAGGGACCTTAGCTCCTATAATTCACCCCTCCACTTT. The genes are TRBV21-1 and TRBJ1-6; the table names TRBD1, a call not compared with the DNA. TRBV21-1 is a listed pseudogene. The CDR3 extends over 19 amino acids.

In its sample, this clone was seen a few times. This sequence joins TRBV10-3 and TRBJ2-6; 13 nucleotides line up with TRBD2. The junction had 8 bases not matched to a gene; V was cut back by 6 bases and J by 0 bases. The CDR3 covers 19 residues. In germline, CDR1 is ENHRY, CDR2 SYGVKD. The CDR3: CAIRTSGGPPFSGANVLTF. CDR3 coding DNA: TGTGCCATCAGGACTAGCGGGGGGCCTCCCTTCTCTGGGGCCAACGTCCTGACTTTC.

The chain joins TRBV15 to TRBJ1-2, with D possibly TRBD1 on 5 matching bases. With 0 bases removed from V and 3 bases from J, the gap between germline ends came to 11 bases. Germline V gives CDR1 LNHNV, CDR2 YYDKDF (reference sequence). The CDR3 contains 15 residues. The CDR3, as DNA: TGTGCCACCAGCAGAGATCGCGGGGGGGACTATGGCTACACCTTC. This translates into CATSRDRGGDYGYTF. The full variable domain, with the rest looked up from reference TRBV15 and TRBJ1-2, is DAMVIQNPRYQVTQFGKPVTLSCSQTLNHNVMYWYQQKSSQAPKLLFHYYDKDFNNEADTPDNFQSRRPNTSFCFLDIRSPGLGDTAMYLCATSRDRGGDYGYTFGSGTRLTVV.

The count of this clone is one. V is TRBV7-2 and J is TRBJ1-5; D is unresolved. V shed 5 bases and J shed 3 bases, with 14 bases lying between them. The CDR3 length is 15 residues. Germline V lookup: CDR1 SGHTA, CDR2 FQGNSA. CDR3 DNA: TGTGCCAGCAGCCTAGAACCGGGAGCCAATCAGCCCCAGCATTTT. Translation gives CASSLEPGANQPQHF.

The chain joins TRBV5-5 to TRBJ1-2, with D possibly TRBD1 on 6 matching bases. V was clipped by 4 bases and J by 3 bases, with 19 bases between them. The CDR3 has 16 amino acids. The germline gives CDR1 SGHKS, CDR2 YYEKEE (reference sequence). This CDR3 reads CASSPWGQPRDYGYTF. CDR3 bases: TGTGCCAGCAGCCCTTGGGGACAACCAAGAGACTATGGCTACACCTTC.

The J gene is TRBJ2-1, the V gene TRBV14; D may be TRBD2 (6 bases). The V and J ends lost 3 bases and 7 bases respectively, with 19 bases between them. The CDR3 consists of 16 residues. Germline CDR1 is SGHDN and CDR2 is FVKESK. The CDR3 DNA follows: TGTGCCAGCAGCCATAGGTGGCGGGGTCGTCCGAATGAGCAGTTCTTC. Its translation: CASSHRWRGRPNEQFF.